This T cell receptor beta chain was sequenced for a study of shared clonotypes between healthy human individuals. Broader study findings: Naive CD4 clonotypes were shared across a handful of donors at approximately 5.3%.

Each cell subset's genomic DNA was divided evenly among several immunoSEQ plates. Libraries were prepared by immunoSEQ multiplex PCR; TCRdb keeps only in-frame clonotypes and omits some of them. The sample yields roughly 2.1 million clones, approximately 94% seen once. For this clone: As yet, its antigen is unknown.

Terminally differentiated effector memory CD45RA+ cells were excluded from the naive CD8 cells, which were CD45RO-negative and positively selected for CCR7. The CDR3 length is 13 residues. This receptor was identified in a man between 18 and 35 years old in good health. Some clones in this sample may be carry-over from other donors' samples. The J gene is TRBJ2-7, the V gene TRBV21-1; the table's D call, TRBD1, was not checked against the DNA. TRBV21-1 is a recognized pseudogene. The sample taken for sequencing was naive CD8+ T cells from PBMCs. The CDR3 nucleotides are TGTGCCAGCAGCAAAAGGAACAGCTACGAGCAGTACTTC. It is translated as CASSKRNSYEQYF.